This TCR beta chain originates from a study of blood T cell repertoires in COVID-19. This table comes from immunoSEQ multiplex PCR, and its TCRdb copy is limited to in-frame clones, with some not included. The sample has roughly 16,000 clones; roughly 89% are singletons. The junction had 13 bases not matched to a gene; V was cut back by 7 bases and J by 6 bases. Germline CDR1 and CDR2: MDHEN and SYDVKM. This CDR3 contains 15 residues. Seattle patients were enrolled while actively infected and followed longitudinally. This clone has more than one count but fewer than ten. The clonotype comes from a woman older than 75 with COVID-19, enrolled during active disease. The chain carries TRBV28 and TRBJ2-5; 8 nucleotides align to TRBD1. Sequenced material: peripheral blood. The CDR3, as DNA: TGTGCCAGCACCACACAAACCAGGGGGCGCAAGACCCAGTACTTC. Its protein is CASTTQTRGRKTQYF. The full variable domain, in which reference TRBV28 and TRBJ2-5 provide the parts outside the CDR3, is DVKVTQSSRYLVKRTGEKVFLECVQDMDHENMFWYRQDPGLGLRLIYFSYDVKMKEKGDIPEGYSVSREKKERFSLILESASTNQTSMYLCASTTQTRGRKTQYFGPGTRLLVL.